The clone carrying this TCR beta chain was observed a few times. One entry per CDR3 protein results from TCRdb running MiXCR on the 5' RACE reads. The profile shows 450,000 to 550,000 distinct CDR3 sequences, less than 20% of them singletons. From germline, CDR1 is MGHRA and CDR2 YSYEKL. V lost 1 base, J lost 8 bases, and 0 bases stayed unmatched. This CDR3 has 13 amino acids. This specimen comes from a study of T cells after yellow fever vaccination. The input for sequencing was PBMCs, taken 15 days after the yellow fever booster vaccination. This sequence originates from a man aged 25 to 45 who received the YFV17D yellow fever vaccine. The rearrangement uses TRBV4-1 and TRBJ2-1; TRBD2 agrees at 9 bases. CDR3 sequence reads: CASSQVAGDEQFF. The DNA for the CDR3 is TGCGCCAGCAGCCAAGTAGCGGGAGATGAGCAGTTCTTC.